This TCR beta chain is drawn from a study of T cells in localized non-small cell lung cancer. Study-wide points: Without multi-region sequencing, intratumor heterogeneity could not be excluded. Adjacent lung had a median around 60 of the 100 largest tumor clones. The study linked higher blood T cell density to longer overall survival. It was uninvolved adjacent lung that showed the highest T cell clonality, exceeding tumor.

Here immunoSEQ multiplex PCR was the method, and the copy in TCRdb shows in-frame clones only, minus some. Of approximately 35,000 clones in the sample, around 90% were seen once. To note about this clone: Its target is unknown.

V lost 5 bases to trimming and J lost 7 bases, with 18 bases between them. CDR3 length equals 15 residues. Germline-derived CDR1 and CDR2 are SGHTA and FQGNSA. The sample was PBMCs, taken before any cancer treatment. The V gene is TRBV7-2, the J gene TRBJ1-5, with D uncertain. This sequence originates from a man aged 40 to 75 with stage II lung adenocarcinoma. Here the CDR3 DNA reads TGTGCCAGCAGCCAAGGGCAAGGGATGGGACAGCCCCAGCATTTT. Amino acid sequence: CASSQGQGMGQPQHF.